The source of this T cell receptor beta chain is a study of Ad26.COV2.S vaccination and SARS-CoV-2 variants. The overall study: Once or twice, 56 days apart, Ad26.COV2.S was delivered intramuscularly.

Some clones are missing from TCRdb's copy, which holds only in-frame ones; the method was immunoSEQ multiplex PCR. Among about 330,000 clones listed, 85% to 90% were seen once. This CDR3 is 13 amino acids long. Per germline, CDR1 SEHNR and CDR2 FQNEAQ (reference sequence). The ends were cut back, 1 base at V and 6 bases at J, with 9 bases in the middle. Indicated treatment: over 15 received Ad26.COV2.S at low or high dose, single or two shots; about 5 received placebo; per-sample allocation not given. All samples were drawn on day 63, counting from the first vaccine or placebo injection. The source is a person aged 18-60 years who received the Ad26.COV2.S COVID-19 vaccine or a placebo. The V and J genes are TRBV7-9 and TRBJ1-1; D call uncertain. Sequenced here: peripheral blood, sampled in a trial of Ad26.COV2.S vaccine versus placebo. The CDR3 DNA reads TGTGCCAGCAGCTTAGTTCGCAGACCTGAAGCTTTCTTT. Residues: CASSLVRRPEAFF.